The source of this TCR beta chain is a study of vaccination and CD4 T cells after COVID-19 (dated by TCRdb to between 2021 and 2024). In the study overall: Every convalescent patient had a positive nasal swab PCR test for SARS-CoV-2, with mild disease in roughly 10 patients and severe disease in one. Culture stimuli were overlapping spike peptide pools from SARS-CoV-2 and from the common cold coronaviruses HCoV-NL63, HCoV-OC43 and HCoV-229E. In under twelve COVID-19 convalescent patients and a few infection-naive healthy vaccine recipients, researchers compared the spike-specific CD4+ TCR repertoire from before mRNA vaccination with the repertoire from after. Post-vaccine blood samples were collected a median of around 70 days after the second vaccine dose, ranging from about 12 to 241 days. Participants received two doses of either the Pfizer-BioNTech BNT162b2 vaccine (n=8) or the Moderna mRNA-1273 vaccine (n=2). Control cultures received a CEFX viral epitope pool as the positive control, an HIV-1 Nef peptide pool as the negative control, or no peptide. Post-COVID blood samples from convalescent patients were collected a median of approximately 93 days after diagnosis, with a range of roughly 35 to 170 days. The convalescent cohort comprised six males and four females, including two Hispanic individuals, seven Caucasians, two Asians and one multiracial person. Broader findings and caveats from the paper: The number of convalescent patients in the study was relatively small, and the study did not examine early timepoints following natural infection. The median number of SARS-CoV-2-reactive clonotypes rose from 21 after infection to a few dozen after vaccination, but the change was not significant. Of the vaccine-specific clones found in convalescent patients, nearly all (304 of 307) were mono-reactive for SARS-CoV-2 spike instead of being cross-reactive with common cold coronaviruses. In convalescent patients, a median roughly 87% of post-vaccine SARS-CoV-2-reactive clones were detected only after vaccination, suggesting vaccine-specific priming.

This specimen's treatment or condition label, per the study, means: roughly ten-day PBMC culture with coronavirus spike peptide pools or control peptides (ViraFEST assay). The study used the ViraFEST assay, which expanded antigen-specific T cells with peptide pools and then identified expanded clonotypes by TCR sequencing. The convalescent patients' positive SARS-CoV-2 PCR tests fell between March and December 2020, which was before the Alpha, Beta and Delta variants emerged in the United States. About 1.8 million PBMCs per well were cultured in IMDM with approximately 5% human AB serum and 8 to 10 IU/ml IL-2, plus 10 ug/ml peptide pools. On days 3 and 7, half of the culture medium was replaced with fresh IL-2-containing medium. CD4+ T cells were isolated after 10 days of culture through negative selection using the EasySep CD4+ T cell isolation kit. Ficoll-Paque Plus gradient centrifugation was used to isolate PBMCs from whole blood, and the isolated PBMCs were then either used fresh or cryopreserved at -140C. Triplicate wells were generally used for each culture condition.

Concerning this clonotype itself: Its antigen remains undetermined. No much larger clone exists at a distance of one base, and base qualities are not known.

From a lookup of the germline V gene, CDR1 and CDR2 are MNHNS and SASEGT. The CDR3 starts with the cysteine, ends with the phenylalanine, and has 12 residues. The retained sequence is limited to the CDR3, 36 bases, with the frame set at the first base. The junction shows trimming of 6 bases on V and 2 bases on J, plus 6 bases between the germline ends. Library preparation used PCR. TCR sequencing of DNA from cultured CD4+ T cells used the Oncomine TCR Beta short-read assay at the Johns Hopkins FTIC core. Genomic DNA was extracted from the cultured CD4+ T cells with the QIAamp micro DNA kit. Oncomine TCR Beta libraries made from cultured CD4+ T cells were pooled using unique dual indexes and sequenced on an Illumina iSeq 100. As for the original processing: Non-productive sequences were removed, and CDR3s that did not start with C, did not end with F or W, or were shorter than 7 amino acids were discarded. The MANAFEST web application identified antigen-specific clonotypes by comparing peptide-stimulated wells against reference wells and other culture wells. Positive clones required FDR below 0.05, an odds ratio above 5, and productive frequency above 0.1% in at least two of three replicate wells. A clonotype was classed as cross-reactive if the clonotype showed significant expansion both in SARS-CoV-2 spike wells and in at least one common cold coronavirus spike condition. Similarity between CDR3 sequences was evaluated in R version 3.6.1 using Levenshtein distances (stringdist) and unrooted phylogenetic trees (ape). Clones were called with MiXCR by TCRdb after fastp trimmed the public reads at Q25, and only in-frame beta chains were retained. Each record represents a unique CDR3 protein, reported with the most common genes and DNA among its rows. TCRdb, rather than the study authors, made the V and J calls. Counted in this sample were over 15,000 distinct CDR3 sequences; roughly 46% of them appeared once. Around 3% of the sample belongs to the ten largest clones.

Source: CD4+ T cells from blood, cultured in vitro, taken after SARS-CoV-2 vaccination. The sequence was collected from a human donor who had recovered from COVID-19. The sequence joins TRBV6-1 to TRBJ2-3, with the D gene not confidently named. CDR3 sequence: CASRQTTDTQYF. The nucleotide sequence is TGTGCCAGCAGACAGACCACAGATACGCAGTATTTT.